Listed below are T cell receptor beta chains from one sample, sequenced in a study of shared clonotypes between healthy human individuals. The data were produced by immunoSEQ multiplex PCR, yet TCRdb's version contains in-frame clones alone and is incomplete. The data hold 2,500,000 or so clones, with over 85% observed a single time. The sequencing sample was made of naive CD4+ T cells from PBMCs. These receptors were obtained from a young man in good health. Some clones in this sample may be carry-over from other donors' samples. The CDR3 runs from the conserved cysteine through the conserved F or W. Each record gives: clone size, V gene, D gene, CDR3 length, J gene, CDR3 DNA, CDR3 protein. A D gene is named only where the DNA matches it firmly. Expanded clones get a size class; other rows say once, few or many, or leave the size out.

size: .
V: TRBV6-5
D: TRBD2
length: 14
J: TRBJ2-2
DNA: TGTGCCAGCAGCAGGGGACTAGCGACCGGGGAGCTGTTTTTT
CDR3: CASSRGLATGELFF

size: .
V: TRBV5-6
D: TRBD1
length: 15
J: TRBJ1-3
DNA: TGTGCCAGCAGCTCCCCCTCAGGGGGCGAAAACACCATATATTTT
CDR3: CASSSPSGGENTIYF

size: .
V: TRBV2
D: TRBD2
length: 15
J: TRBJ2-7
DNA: TGTGCCAGCAGATCGTTGGTGGCTAGCGGGACCGAGCAGTACTTC
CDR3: CASRSLVASGTEQYF

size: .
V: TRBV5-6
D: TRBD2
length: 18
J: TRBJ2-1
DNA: TGTGCCAGCAGCCCGGGACTAGCGGGAGACCCAGGGTACAATGAGCAGTTCTTC
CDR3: CASSPGLAGDPGYNEQFF

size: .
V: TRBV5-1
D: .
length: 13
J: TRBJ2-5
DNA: TGCGCCAGCAGCTTGGCGGCAGAAGAGACCCAGTACTTC
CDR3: CASSLAAEETQYF

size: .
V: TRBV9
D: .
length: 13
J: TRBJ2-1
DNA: TGTGCCAGCAGCGTAGGGCCCACCTATGAGCAGTTCTTC
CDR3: CASSVGPTYEQFF

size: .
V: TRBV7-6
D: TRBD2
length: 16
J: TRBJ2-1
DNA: TGTGCCAGCAGCTTACAGGCAGCGGGAGCGTGGAATGAGCAGTTCTTC
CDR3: CASSLQAAGAWNEQFF

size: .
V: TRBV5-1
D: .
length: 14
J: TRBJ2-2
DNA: TGCGCCAGCAGCGCTTTAGAAGGGGGCGGGGAGCTGTTTTTT
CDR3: CASSALEGGGELFF

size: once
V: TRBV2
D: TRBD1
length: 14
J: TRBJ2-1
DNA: TGTGCCAGCAGTGCGGCCAGGGGGTCCGATGAGCAGTTCTTC
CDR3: CASSAARGSDEQFF

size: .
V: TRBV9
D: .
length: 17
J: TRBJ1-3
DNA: TGTGCCAGCAGTCCTACCGACAGGTCCTTCTCTGGAAACACCATATATTTT
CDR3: CASSPTDRSFSGNTIYF

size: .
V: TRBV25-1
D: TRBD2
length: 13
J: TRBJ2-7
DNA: TGTGCCAGCAATAGCGGGAGCTCCTACGAGCAGTACTTC
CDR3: CASNSGSSYEQYF

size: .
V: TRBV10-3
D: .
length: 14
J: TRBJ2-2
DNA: TGTGCCATCAGTGAGAGTAGGGGGACCGGGGAGCTGTTTTTT
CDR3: CAISESRGTGELFF

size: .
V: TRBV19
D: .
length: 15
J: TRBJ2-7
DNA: TGTGCCAGTACCGAACAGCTGGGGGGCTTGGGGGAGCAGTACTTC
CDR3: CASTEQLGGLGEQYF

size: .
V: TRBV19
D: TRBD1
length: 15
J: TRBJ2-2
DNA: TGTGCCAGTAGCCCGACAGGGGTCGGCACCGGGGAGCTGTTTTTT
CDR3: CASSPTGVGTGELFF

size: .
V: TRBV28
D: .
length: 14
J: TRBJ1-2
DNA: TGTGCCAGCAATGTGCATCGAGGGGACTATGGCTACACCTTC
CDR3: CASNVHRGDYGYTF

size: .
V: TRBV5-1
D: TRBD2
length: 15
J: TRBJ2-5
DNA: TGCGCCAGCAGCTCCGGGACTAGCGGGATAAAGACCCAGTACTTC
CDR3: CASSSGTSGIKTQYF

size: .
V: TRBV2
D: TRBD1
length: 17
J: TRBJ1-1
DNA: TGTGTCACGACCCGGGACAGGGGAGGGTCCATGAACACTGAAGCTTTCTTT
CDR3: CVTTRDRGGSMNTEAFF

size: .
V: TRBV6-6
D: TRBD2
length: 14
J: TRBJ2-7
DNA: TGTGCCAGCAGTGGGACTAGCAGAAACTACGAGCAGTACTTC
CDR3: CASSGTSRNYEQYF

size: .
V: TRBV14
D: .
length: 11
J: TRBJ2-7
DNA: TGTGCCAGCAGCCACAGCCGCGAGCAGTACTTC
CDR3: CASSHSREQYF

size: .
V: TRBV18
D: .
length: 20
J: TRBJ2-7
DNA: TGTGCCAGCTCACCGTCACCGGGACAGGGTCTAGCGGGGTCCTCCTACGAGCAGTACTTC
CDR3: CASSPSPGQGLAGSSYEQYF

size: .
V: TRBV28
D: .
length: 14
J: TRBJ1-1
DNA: TGTGCCAGCAGTTTGAACAGGGCGAGCACTGAAGCTTTCTTT
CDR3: CASSLNRASTEAFF

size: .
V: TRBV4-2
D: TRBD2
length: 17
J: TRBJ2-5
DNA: TGTGCCAGCAGCCCCTATGGTGGGCTAGCGGGAGATGGTACCCAGTACTTC
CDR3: CASSPYGGLAGDGTQYF

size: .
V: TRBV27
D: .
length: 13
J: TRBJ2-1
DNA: TGTGCCAGCAAACTACCGGGACGTAATGAGCAGTTCTTC
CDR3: CASKLPGRNEQFF

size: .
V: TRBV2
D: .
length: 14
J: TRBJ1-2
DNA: TGTGCCAGCAACCCAAACGTACCTAACTATGGCTACACCTTC
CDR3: CASNPNVPNYGYTF

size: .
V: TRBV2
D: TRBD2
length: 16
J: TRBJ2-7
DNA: TGTGCCAGCAGGCCCCGACGTAGCGGGATCCCCTACGAGCAGTACTTC
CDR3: CASRPRRSGIPYEQYF

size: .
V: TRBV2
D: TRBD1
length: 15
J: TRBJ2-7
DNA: TGTGCCAGCAGTGACCCGGGACAGGGGGCCTACGAGCAGTACTTC
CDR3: CASSDPGQGAYEQYF

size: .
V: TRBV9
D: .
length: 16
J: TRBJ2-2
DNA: TGTGCCAGCAGCGCCCGGAGTGGGTCTGAGTCCGGGGAGCTGTTTTTT
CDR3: CASSARSGSESGELFF

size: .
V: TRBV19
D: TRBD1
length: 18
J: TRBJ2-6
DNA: TGTGCCAGTAGTTCCGGGACAGGGTTCCGAGGTGGGGCCAACGTCCTGACTTTC
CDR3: CASSSGTGFRGGANVLTF

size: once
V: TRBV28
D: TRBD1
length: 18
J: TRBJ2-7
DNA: TGTGCCAGCAGTTTGTGGACAGGGGGCGCCCAAGGGAGCTACGAGCAGTACTTC
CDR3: CASSLWTGGAQGSYEQYF

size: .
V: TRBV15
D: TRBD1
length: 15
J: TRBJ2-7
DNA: TGTGCCACCAGCAGAGGACGGACAGGCTTGTACGAGCAGTACTTC
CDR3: CATSRGRTGLYEQYF

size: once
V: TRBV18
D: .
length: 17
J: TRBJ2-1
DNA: TGTGCCAGCTCACTCTCGCAAGGGCTAGGGGGACTCTATGAGCAGTTCTTC
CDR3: CASSLSQGLGGLYEQFF

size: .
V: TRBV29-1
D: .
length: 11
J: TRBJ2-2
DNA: TGCAGCGGACAAAAGGCCGGGGAGCTGTTTTTT
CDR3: CSGQKAGELFF

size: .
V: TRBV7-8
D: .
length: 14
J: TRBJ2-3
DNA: TGTGCCAGCAGCTTGATAGCTCTCACAGATACGCAGTATTTT
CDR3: CASSLIALTDTQYF

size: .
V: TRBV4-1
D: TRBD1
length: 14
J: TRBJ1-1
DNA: TGCGCCAGCAGCCAAGAACAGGGGTTTGGTGAAGCTTTCTTT
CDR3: CASSQEQGFGEAFF

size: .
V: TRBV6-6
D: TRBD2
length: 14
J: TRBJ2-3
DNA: TGTGCCAGTAGAGAGCGGGAGCTGTGGGATACGCAGTATTTT
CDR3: CASRERELWDTQYF

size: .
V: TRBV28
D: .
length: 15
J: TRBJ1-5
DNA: TGTGCCAGCAGTTTCTGGTCAGGCGACAATCAGCCCCAGCATTTT
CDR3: CASSFWSGDNQPQHF

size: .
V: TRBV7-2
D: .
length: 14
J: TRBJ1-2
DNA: TGTGCCAGCAGCTTAGGTTGGGCGGCCTATGGCTACACCTTC
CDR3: CASSLGWAAYGYTF

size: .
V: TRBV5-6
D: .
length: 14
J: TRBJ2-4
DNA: TGTGCCAGCAGCTTGCTCCCGGGGGCCTCAGGGGAGTACTTC
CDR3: CASSLLPGASGEYF

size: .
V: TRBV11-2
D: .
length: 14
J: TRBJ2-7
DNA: TGTGCCAGCAGCTTTGAGGGCAAATCCTACGAGCAGTACTTC
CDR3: CASSFEGKSYEQYF

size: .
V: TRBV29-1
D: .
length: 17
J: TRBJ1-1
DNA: TGCAGCGTTGGAGAGAGGGGAGGGTCACCCCTGAACACTGAAGCTTTCTTT
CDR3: CSVGERGGSPLNTEAFF

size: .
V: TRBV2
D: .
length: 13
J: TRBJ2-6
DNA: TGTGCCAGCGGACCTGCAGGGGCCAACGTCCTGACTTTC
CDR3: CASGPAGANVLTF

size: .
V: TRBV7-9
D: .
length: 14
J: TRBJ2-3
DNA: TGTGCCAGCAGCTGGACAGCCAGCACAGATACGCAGTATTTT
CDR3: CASSWTASTDTQYF

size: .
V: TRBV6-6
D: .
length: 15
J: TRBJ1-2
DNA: TGTGCCAGCAGTTACTCCGTCGGGTCTAACTATGGCTACACCTTC
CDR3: CASSYSVGSNYGYTF

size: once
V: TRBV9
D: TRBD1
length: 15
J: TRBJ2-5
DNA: TGTGCCAGCAGCGGCGACAGGGGCCTGGGGGAGACCCAGTACTTC
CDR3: CASSGDRGLGETQYF

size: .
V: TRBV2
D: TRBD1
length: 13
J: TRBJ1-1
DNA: TGTGCCAGCACGGCCGCAGGGGGCACTGAAGCTTTCTTT
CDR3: CASTAAGGTEAFF

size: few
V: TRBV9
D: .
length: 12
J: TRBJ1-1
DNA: TGTGCCAGCAGCGTAGGAGGGACTGAAGCTTTCTTT
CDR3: CASSVGGTEAFF

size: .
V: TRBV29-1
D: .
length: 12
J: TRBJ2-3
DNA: TGCAGCGTTGACCGGGTATCAGATACGCAGTATTTT
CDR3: CSVDRVSDTQYF

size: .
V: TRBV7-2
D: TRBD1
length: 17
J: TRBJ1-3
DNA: TGTGCCAGCAGCATAACCGGGACAGTGCCCTCTGGAAACACCATATATTTT
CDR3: CASSITGTVPSGNTIYF

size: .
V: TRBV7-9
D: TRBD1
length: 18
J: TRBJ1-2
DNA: TGTGCCAGCAGCGAGACGAACTTGGGACAGCTACTGAACTATGGCTACACCTTC
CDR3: CASSETNLGQLLNYGYTF

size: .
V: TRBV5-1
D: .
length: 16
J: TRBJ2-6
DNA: TGCGCCAGCAGCGAGTCGCCGAACTCTGGGGCCAACGTCCTGACTTTC
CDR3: CASSESPNSGANVLTF

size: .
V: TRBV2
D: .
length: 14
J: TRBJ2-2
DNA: TGTGCCAGCAGTCCTCAGGGAGGTGCCGGGGAGCTGTTTTTT
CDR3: CASSPQGGAGELFF

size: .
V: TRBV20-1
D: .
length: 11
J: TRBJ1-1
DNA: TGCAGTGCTAGGACAGACACTGAAGCTTTCTTT
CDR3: CSARTDTEAFF

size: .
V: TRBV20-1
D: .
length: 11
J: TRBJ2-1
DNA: TGCAGTGCTAGTGGCGAGAACTTGCAGTTCTTC
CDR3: CSASGENLQFF

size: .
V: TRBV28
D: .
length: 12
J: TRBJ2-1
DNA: TGTGCCAGCAGCAAAACATCCAATGAGCAGTTCTTC
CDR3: CASSKTSNEQFF

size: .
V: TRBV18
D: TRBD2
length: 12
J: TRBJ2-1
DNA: TGTGCCAGCTCATCCGAGCGGGGCAGCCAGTTCTTC
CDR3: CASSSERGSQFF